A single TCR beta chain is shown here with its context. These data originate in a study of blood T cell repertoires in COVID-19. Study-level information: Nucleic acid was either cDNA or gDNA, and it came from T cells, B-cell-depleted T cells, or PBMCs.

In assigning cohorts, the study relied on participant-reported clinical history. Two negative PCRs, clearance, or symptom resolution characterized the recovered Cohort 3 donors. Produced via immunoSEQ multiplex PCR; TCRdb's table is partial and in-frame only. The data show 150,000 to 200,000 clones, 75% to 85% seen once. The CDR3 spans 15 residues. Trimming removed 2 bases at V and 4 bases at J, with 12 bases between. Germline CDR1 is MNHEY and CDR2 is SVGEGT. The gene calls are TRBV6-2 or TRBV6-3 and TRBJ1-5, with D possibly being TRBD1 (6 bases). Sequenced input: PBMCs or T cells enriched from blood (not recorded which). The TCR sequence derives from a man aged 45-65 years who had recovered from COVID-19. The CDR3 DNA is TGTGCCAGCAGTTACCCCAGGGGTAGAAATCAGCCCCAGCATTTT. It is translated as CASSYPRGRNQPQHF.